The clone carrying this T cell receptor beta chain was found many times. The antigen is not known. This entry is derived from a study of read filtering for tumor transcriptome and immune sequencing. Looking at the study overall: Transcriptome libraries were built from DNase-treated RNA.

General study findings and limits: Dropping single-read clonotypes raised IR-seq and RNA-seq shared-clonotype correlation. Compared with RNA-seq, IR-seq gave much higher clonotype depth and reliability. Around 85% of IR-seq clonotypes had one read, totaling around 4% of reads; RNA-seq: about 74% and 41%.

V lost 6 bases, J lost 7 bases, and 16 bases stayed unmatched. Germline CDR1 reads DFQATT; CDR2 reads SNEGSKA (reference sequence). This CDR3 has 16 amino acids. Molecular barcoded adaptors covering alpha/delta and beta/gamma chains were used on approximately 400 ng RNA. From the reads, TCRdb called clonotypes with MiXCR, one entry per CDR3 protein. The sample has roughly 130,000 distinct CDR3 sequences, 10% to 15% seen once; the top ten hold 11%. The TCR originated in a donor at least 40 years old with multiple myeloma. What was sequenced was a population of CD138-negative cells sorted from bone marrow. The J gene is TRBJ2-1, the V gene TRBV20-1; 9 positions agree with TRBD2. The CDR3 nucleotides are TGCAGTGCCTCCCCCCTAGCGGGACCCGGGGGGAATGAGCAGTTCTTC. Residues: CSASPLAGPGGNEQFF.